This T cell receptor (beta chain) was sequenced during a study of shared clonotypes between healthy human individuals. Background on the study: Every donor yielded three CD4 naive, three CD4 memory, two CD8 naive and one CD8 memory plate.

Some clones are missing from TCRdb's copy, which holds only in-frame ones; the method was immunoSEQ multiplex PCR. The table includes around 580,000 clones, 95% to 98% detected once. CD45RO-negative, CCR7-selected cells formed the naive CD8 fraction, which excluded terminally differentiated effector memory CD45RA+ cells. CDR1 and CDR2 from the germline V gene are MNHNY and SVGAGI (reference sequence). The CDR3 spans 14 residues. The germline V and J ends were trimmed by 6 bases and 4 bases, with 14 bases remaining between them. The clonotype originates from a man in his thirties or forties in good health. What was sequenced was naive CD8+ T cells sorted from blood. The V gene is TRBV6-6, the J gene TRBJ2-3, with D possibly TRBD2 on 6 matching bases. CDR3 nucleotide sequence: TGTGCCAGCAGCCACGAACCGGGGGCAGATACGCAGTATTTT. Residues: CASSHEPGADTQYF.